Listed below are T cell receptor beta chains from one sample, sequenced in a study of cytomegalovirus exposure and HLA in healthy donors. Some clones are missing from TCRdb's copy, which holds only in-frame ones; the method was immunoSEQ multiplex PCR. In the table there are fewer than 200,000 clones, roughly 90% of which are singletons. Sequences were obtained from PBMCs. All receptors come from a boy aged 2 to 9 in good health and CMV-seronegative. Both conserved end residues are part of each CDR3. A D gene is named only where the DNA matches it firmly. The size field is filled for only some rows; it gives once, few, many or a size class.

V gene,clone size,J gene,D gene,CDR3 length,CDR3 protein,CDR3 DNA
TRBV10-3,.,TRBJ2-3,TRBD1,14,CAIRGQGSTDTQYF,TGTGCCATCAGGGGACAGGGGAGCACAGATACGCAGTATTTT
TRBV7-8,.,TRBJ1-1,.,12,CASSLSRGQAFF,TGTGCCAGCAGCTTATCTAGGGGCCAAGCTTTCTTT
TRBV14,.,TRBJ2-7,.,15,CASSQGRQDWYEQYF,TGTGCCAGCAGCCAAGGAAGGCAGGACTGGTACGAGCAGTACTTC
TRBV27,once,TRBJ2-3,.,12,CASSMTLDTQYF,TGTGCCAGCAGCATGACTCTAGATACGCAGTATTTT
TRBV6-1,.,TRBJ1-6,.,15,CASSAHDIENSSLHF,TGTGCCAGCAGTGCCCATGACATAGAAAATTCATCCCTCCACTTT
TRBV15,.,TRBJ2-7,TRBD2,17,CATSRGSGLAASYEQYF,TGTGCCACCAGCAGAGGAAGCGGACTAGCGGCATCCTACGAGCAGTACTTC
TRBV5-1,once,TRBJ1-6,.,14,CASSFQGPNSPLHF,TGCGCCAGCAGCTTTCAGGGTCCCAATTCACCCCTCCACTTT
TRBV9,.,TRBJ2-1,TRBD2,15,CASSAGGTYNNEQFF,TGTGCCAGCAGCGCGGGGGGGACGTACAACAATGAGCAGTTCTTC
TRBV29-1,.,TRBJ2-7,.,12,CSVHDGSYEQYF,TGCAGCGTTCATGACGGGTCCTACGAGCAGTACTTC
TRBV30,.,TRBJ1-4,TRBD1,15,CAWSHSGQGNEKLFF,TGTGCCTGGAGTCACTCCGGACAGGGTAATGAAAAACTGTTTTTT
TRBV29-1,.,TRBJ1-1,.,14,CSVGVAGPYTEAFF,TGCAGCGTTGGTGTGGCAGGGCCCTACACTGAAGCTTTCTTT
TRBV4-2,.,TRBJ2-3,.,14,CASSQGGTYLSQYF,TGTGCCAGCAGCCAAGGGGGGACTTACTTATCCCAGTATTTT
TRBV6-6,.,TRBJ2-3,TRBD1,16,CASQGDRGHLQDTQYF,TGTGCCAGCCAGGGCGACAGGGGCCACCTCCAAGATACGCAGTATTTT